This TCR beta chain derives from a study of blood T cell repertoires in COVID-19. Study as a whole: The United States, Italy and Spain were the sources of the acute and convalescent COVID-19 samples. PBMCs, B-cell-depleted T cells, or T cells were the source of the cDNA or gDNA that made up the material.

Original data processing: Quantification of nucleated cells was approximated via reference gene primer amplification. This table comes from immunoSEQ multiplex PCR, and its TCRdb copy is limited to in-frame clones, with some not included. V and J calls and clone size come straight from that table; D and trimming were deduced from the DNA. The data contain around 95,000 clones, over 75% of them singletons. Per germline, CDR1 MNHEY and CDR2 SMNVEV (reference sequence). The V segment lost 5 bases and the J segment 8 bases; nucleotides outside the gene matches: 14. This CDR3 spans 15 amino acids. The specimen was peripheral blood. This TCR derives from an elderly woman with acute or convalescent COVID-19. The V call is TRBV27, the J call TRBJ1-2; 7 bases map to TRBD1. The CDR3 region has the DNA TGTGCCAGCAGTATCTCCCAGACAGGGAGAATCGGCTACACCTTC. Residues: CASSISQTGRIGYTF.